This T cell receptor beta chain comes out of a study of blood T cell repertoires in COVID-19. Study-level information: COVID-19 samples, acute and convalescent, were from the United States, Italy and Spain. In each case, the material was cDNA or gDNA derived from T cells, B-cell-depleted T cells, or PBMCs.

Per the original data handling: Counts of nucleated cells, estimated from reference gene primer amplification, were obtained. Method: immunoSEQ multiplex PCR; TCRdb's copy keeps in-frame clones and lacks some. V, J and clone size reflect that table, while D and trimming were determined from the DNA. The table includes 250,000 to 300,000 clones, about 86% detected once. Patients in Seattle were enrolled during active infection, then followed longitudinally. Germline-derived CDR1 and CDR2 are LNHDA and SQIVND (reference sequence). The CDR3 runs 14 residues. With 3 bases clipped from V and 6 bases from J, the junction kept 5 bases outside the gene matches.

The origin of this receptor is a woman aged 25 to 45 with COVID-19, enrolled during active disease. Source material: peripheral blood. The gene calls are TRBV19 and TRBJ1-1; 9 bases line up with TRBD1. CDR3 residues: CASSMRRTGAEAFF. CDR3 bases: TGTGCCAGTAGTATGAGAAGGACAGGGGCTGAAGCTTTCTTT.